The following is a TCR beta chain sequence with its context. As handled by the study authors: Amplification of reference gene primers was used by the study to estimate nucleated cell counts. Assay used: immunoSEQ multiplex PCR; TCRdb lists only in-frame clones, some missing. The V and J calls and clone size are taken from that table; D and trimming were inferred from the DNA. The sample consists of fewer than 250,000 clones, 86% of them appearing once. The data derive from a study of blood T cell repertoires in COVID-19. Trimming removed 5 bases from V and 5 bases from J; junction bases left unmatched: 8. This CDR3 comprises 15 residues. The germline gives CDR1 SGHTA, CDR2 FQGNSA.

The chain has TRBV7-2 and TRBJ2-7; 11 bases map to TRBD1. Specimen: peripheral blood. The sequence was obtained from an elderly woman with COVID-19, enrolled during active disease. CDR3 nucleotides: TGTGCCAGCAGCCCCCTAGGACAGGGGGCCCACGAGCAGTACTTC. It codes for CASSPLGQGAHEQYF.